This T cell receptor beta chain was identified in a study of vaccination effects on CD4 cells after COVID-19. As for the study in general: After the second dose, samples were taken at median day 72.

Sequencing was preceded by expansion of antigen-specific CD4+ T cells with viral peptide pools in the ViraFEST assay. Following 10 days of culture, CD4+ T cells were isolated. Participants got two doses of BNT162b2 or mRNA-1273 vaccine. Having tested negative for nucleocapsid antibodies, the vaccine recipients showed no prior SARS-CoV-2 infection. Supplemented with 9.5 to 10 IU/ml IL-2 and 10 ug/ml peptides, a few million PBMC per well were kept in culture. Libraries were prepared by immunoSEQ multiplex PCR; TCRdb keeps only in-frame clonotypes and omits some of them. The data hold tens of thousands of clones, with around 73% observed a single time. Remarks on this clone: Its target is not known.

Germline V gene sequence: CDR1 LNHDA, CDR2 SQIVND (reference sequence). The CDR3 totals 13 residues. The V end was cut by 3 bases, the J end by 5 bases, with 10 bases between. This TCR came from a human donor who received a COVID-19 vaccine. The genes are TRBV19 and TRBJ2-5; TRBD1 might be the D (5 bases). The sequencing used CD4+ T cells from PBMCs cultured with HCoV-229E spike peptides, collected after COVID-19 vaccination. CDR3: CASSIQGLETQYF. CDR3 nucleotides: TGTGCCAGTAGTATTCAGGGTCTGGAGACCCAGTACTTC. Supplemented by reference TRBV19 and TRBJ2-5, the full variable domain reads DGGITQSPKYLFRKEGQNVTLSCEQNLNHDAMYWYRQDPGQGLRLIYYSQIVNDFQKGDIAEGYSVSREKKESFPLTVTSAQKNPTAFYLCASSIQGLETQYFGPGTRLLVL.